The clone carrying this T cell receptor beta chain was seen a few times. Its target is not known. CDR1 and CDR2 (germline): MGHDK, SYGVNS. V was shortened by 7 bases and J by 9 bases, with 18 bases between the two germline ends. The CDR3 is 13 amino acids. TCRdb used MiXCR to reprocess the RT-PCR reads, holding one entry per CDR3 protein. The sample holds around 650,000 distinct CDR3 sequences, more than 15% seen once. This sample was taken from a study of response to subunit inactivated influenza vaccine. The study, taken as a whole, reports: The authors proposed limited new T cell recruitment per seasonal influenza vaccination.

This clonotype originated in a man aged 50-59 years who received an inactivated influenza vaccine. The genes are TRBV25-1 and TRBJ2-5; possibly TRBD1 for D (5 bases). Here the sequenced sample was PBMCs from blood, taken 11 to 12 days after vaccination. DNA of the CDR3: TGTGCCAGCACCAGAACAGGCGCCGAGGCCCAGTACTTC. Amino acids: CASTRTGAEAQYF.